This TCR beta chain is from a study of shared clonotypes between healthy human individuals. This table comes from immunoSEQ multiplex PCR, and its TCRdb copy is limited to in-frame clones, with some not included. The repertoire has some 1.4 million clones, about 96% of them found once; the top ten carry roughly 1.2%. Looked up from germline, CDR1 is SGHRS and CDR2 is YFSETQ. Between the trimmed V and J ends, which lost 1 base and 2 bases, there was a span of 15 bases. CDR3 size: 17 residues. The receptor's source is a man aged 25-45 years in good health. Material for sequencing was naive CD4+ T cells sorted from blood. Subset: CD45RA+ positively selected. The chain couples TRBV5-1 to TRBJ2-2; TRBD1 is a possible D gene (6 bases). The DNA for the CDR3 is TGCGCCAGCAGCTTGCGGGCCCCCAGGGGAAACACCGGGGAGCTGTTTTTT. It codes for CASSLRAPRGNTGELFF.